This T cell receptor beta chain was observed in a study of blood T cell repertoires in COVID-19 (dated by TCRdb to the early 2020s). Turning to the overall study: Samples from collaborators originated in the United States, Italy and Spain and spanned both the acute and convalescent phases of COVID-19. Samples came from the ongoing ImmuneRACE study (first 160 participants) plus 1,254 subjects from 6 global collaborators. The repertoires were released in a freely available public database intended as a resource for research on the immune response to SARS-CoV-2. The sample metadata nearly always contained a de-identified subject ID, COVID-19 status, age in years and sex. Where available, HLA class I and class II types were obtained from metadata supplied by the sample provider rather than from assay-based typing. The material from the prospective study consisted of cDNA or gDNA derived from T cells, B-cell-depleted T cells, or PBMCs. Deeply sampled blood TCRbeta repertoires from subjects exposed to, actively infected with, or recovered from COVID-19 were included in the dataset.

TCRbeta CDR3 regions were amplified from genomic DNA using the immunoSEQ Assay, a bias-controlled multiplex PCR. In the original analysis: Nucleated cell counts per sample were estimated from amplification of reference gene primers within the assay. To quantify the absolute abundance of each unique TCRbeta CDR3 rearrangement, sequence reads were collapsed and filtered. For each sample, productive Simpson clonality was calculated as the square root of Simpson's diversity index across productive rearrangements. Sourced from immuneACCESS, this table was stored by TCRdb with only in-frame sequences that have V and J called. A share of the clones is absent; for the studies checked, an unresolved V gene accounts for under half, and the remainder has no known explanation. That table is the source of V, J and clone size, and D and trimming were worked out from the DNA. A total of under 250,000 clones appear in this sample, around 92% of them only once. Of the sample, 1% to 1.5% falls within the top ten clones.

Trimming takes 0 bases off V and 9 bases off J; junction bases not matched to a gene: 7. From the germline V gene, CDR1 is LGHNA and CDR2 is YNFKEQ. From the cysteine up to the phenylalanine, the CDR3 has a length of 17 residues. The read is trimmed to its CDR3 DNA, 51 bases read in frame from base 1. Of note for this clone: Its antigen target is currently unknown. No base-level quality is on record; no much larger clone is a single base apart.

Whole blood was collected in K2EDTA tubes by collaborating institutions according to the institutions' own protocols. For TCRbeta analysis, collaborator samples were shipped as frozen whole blood, as isolated PBMCs, or as DNA extracted from either sample type. Findings and caveats that apply to the study as a whole: The quantity of clinical and demographic metadata differed by source and by participant and was supplied without curation.

The sequence derives from a man aged 25-45 years with acute or convalescent COVID-19. The material sequenced was peripheral blood. The rearranged chain carries TRBV4-2 and TRBJ2-1, with TRBD2 identical over 14 junction bases. In nucleotide form, the sequence is TGTGCCAGCAGCCAAGATCAGACTAGCGGGAGGGTTGGTGAGCAGTTCTTC. It translates as CASSQDQTSGRVGEQFF.